Below are 3 T cell receptor beta chains sequenced from a single sample in a study of T-cell reconstitution after alpha-beta-depleted transplantation in children. This sample's TCRbeta library carried unique molecular identifier barcodes. TCRdb re-derived calls from the PCR reads in MiXCR, one entry per CDR3 protein. Here the sample spans approximately 97,000 distinct CDR3 sequences, 7.5% to 9% being singletons. The specimen comprised PBMCs, sampled before TCRalphabeta/CD19-depleted stem cell transplant. These receptors were collected from a boy under 10 years old with acute lymphoblastic leukemia, due to receive a stem cell transplant.

Many counts were recorded for this clonotype. This chain joins TRBV20-1 and TRBJ2-7, with D perhaps given as TRBD1 or TRBD2 (6 bases each). V lost 6 bases and J lost 3, with 18 bases in between. From germline, CDR1 is DFQATT and CDR2 SNEGSKA (reference sequence). The CDR3 is made up of 14 amino acids. CDR3 amino acids: CSASMGEGGYEQYF. The CDR3 DNA reads TGCAGTGCCAGCATGGGTGAGGGGGGCTACGAGCAGTACTTC.

The sample holds many counts of this clonotype. The V gene is TRBV4-2, the J gene TRBJ2-2; 8 bases agree with TRBD2. Germline lookup yields CDR1 LGHNA and CDR2 YNFKEQ. V lost 4 bases and J lost 3; bases outside the gene matches: 19. The CDR3 loop spans 20 amino acids. The CDR3 bases are TGTGCCAGCAGCCCCTCCCGGGGGGGCGGGGGGTTCTACGACACCGGGGAGCTGTTTTTT. Translation gives CASSPSRGGGGFYDTGELFF.

At least ten counts were recorded for this clonotype. CDR3 nucleotide sequence: TGTGCCAGCAGTTTGAGTCAAGGAGGTTCACCCCTCCACTTT. Protein product: CASSLSQGGSPLHF. J is TRBJ1-6 and V is TRBV27; no reliable D call. Germline CDR1 reads MNHEY; CDR2 reads SMNVEV (reference sequence). CDR3 length: 14 amino acids. Trimming cost V 3 bases and J 9 bases, with 12 bases left between them.